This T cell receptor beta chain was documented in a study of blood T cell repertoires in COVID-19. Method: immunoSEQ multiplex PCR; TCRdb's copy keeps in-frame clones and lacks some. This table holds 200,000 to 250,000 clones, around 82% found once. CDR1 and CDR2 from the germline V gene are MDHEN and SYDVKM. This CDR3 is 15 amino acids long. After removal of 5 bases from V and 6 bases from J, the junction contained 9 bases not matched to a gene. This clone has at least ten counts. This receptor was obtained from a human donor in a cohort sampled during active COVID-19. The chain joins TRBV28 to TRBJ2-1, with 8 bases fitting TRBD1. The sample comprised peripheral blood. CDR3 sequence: CASSGGQEGLNEQFF. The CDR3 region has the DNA TGTGCCAGCAGTGGGGGACAGGAGGGCCTCAATGAGCAGTTCTTC.